What follows are 12 T cell receptor beta chains derived from one specimen sequenced in a study of neoadjuvant anti-PD-1 for oral cavity cancer (TCRdb year 2021). The time point label corresponds to: after neoadjuvant nivolumab, at surgical resection. Receptors were amplified or captured by the immunoSEQ multiplex PCR assay. Not all clones reach the TCRdb copy of this immuneACCESS table, which keeps in-frame sequences only. Checked studies attribute under half of the gap to unresolved V genes and leave the rest unexplained. This sample holds 63,000 or so clones; less than 90% were observed only once. The ten largest make up more than 2.5% of the sample. The material was PBMCs, obtained after nivolumab (anti-PD-1) treatment. These receptors all stem from a person aged 35-79 years with oral cavity squamous cell carcinoma.

The chain combines TRBV30 with TRBJ2-7; unclear D gene. Per the germline V gene, CDR1 is GTSNPN and CDR2 is SVGIG (reference sequence). Trimming cost V 4 bases and J 4 bases, with 8 bases left between them. The CDR3 extends over 11 amino acids. The CDR3 DNA sequence: TGTGCCTGGAAGGAAAATTACGAGCAGTACTTC. It translates to CAWKENYEQYF.

This chain connects TRBV27 to TRBJ2-1; 10 nucleotides line up with TRBD1. Per the germline V gene, CDR1 is MNHEY and CDR2 is SMNVEV (reference sequence). Germline trimming cut 8 bases from V and 8 bases from J; bases unmatched to any gene: 12. CDR3 length equals 15 residues. This CDR3 reads CASATGGLGAYEQFF. The CDR3 DNA sequence: TGTGCCAGCGCGACAGGGGGCCTGGGCGCCTATGAGCAGTTCTTC.

The rearrangement links TRBV7-3 to TRBJ2-2; 7 bases line up with TRBD1. Per germline, CDR1 SGHTA and CDR2 FQGTGA. This CDR3 spans 16 amino acids. V lost 0 bases and J lost 1; bases outside the gene matches: 2. The CDR3 spells CASSLTRQGNTGELFF. The CDR3 bases are TGTGCCAGCAGCTTAACCCGACAGGGGAACACCGGGGAGCTGTTTTTT. Drawing the rest from reference TRBV7-3 and TRBJ2-2, the complete variable domain is GAGVSQTPSNKVTEKGKYVELRCDPISGHTALYWYRQSLGQGPEFLIYFQGTGAADDSGLPNDRFFAVRPEGSVSTLKIQRTERGDSAVYLCASSLTRQGNTGELFFGEGSRLTVL.

The V gene is TRBV7-9, the J gene TRBJ2-1; 8 bases match TRBD1. The germline V gene has CDR1 SEHNR and CDR2 FQNEAQ (reference sequence). V shed 8 bases and J 7 bases; nucleotides not matched to a gene: 10. The CDR3 is made up of 14 amino acids. CDR3 protein: CASGHQGAQNEQFF. In DNA form, the CDR3 reads TGTGCCAGCGGACATCAGGGGGCGCAGAATGAGCAGTTCTTC.

The CDR3 DNA is TGTGCCAGCAGTGAACGGTATTTCGCTGAAGCTTTCTTT. Its translation: CASSERYFAEAFF. This sequence joins TRBV2 and TRBJ1-1; D unresolved. Trimming took 2 bases from V and 6 from J, leaving 10 bases between them. The CDR3 extends over 13 amino acids. CDR1 is SNHLY, CDR2 FYNNEI, per germline. Looking up the rest from reference TRBV2 and TRBJ1-1 gives the full variable domain: EPEVTQTPSHQVTQMGQEVILRCVPISNHLYFYWYRQILGQKVEFLVSFYNNEISEKSEIFDDQFSVERPDGSNFTLKIRSTKLEDSAMYFCASSERYFAEAFFGQGTRLTVV.

The V gene is TRBV28, the J gene TRBJ2-7, with D perhaps TRBD2 (7 bases). The CDR3 totals 15 residues. V lost 5 bases, J lost 0 bases, and 14 bases lay in between. CDR1 is MDHEN, CDR2 SYDVKM, per germline. The CDR3 nucleotides read TGTGCCAGCAGTCCCGCAGGGGAGGGCTCCTACGAGCAGTACTTC. Its translation is CASSPAGEGSYEQYF.

This clone was seen only a few times. V usage is TRBV10-2 and J usage is TRBJ2-1, with D hard to call. The CDR3 is 11 residues long. Trimming removed 3 bases at V and 12 bases at J, with 9 bases between. Per germline, CDR1 WSHSY and CDR2 SAAADI. The CDR3 loop reads CASSDDSGQFF. Written as DNA, the CDR3 is TGCGCCAGCAGTGATGACTCGGGGCAGTTCTTC.

The chain is built from TRBV6-5 and TRBJ2-7; D may be TRBD1 (6 bases). This CDR3 is 14 amino acids long. Looked up from germline, CDR1 is MNHEY and CDR2 is SVGAGI. Between the trimmed V and J ends, which lost 6 bases and 3 bases, there was a span of 15 bases. The CDR3: CASSARGYYYEQYF. CDR3 DNA sequence: TGTGCCAGCAGCGCCAGGGGCTACTACTACGAGCAGTACTTC.

The gene calls are TRBV9 and TRBJ1-2; weak D call: TRBD1 (6 bases). Trimming pared 0 bases from V and 8 bases from J, leaving 20 bases between. CDR3 length: 16 amino acids. CDR1 SGDLS and CDR2 YYNGEE come from the germline V gene. The chain's CDR3 is CASSVGTTQTGRGYTF. DNA for the CDR3: TGTGCCAGCAGCGTAGGCACTACCCAGACAGGCCGCGGCTACACCTTC.

The chain recombines TRBV5-1 with TRBJ1-4; D perhaps matches TRBD1 (5 bases). V was trimmed by 0 bases and J by 8 bases, leaving 11 bases between them. The CDR3 has 14 residues. Germline CDR1 reads SGHRS; CDR2 reads YFSETQ. The CDR3 is CASSLVQGSEKLFF. DNA of the CDR3: TGCGCCAGCAGCTTGGTCCAGGGAAGCGAAAAACTGTTTTTT.

The genes are TRBV1 and TRBJ1-2. TRBV1 is recorded as a pseudogene. This CDR3 has 20 residues. The CDR3 sequence is CTSRSFGLCERLRKTYGYTF. The CDR3 DNA follows: TGCACCAGCAGGTCTTTTGGTTTGTGCGAAAGACTGCGAAAGACCTATGGCTACACCTTC.

The V gene is TRBV2, the J gene TRBJ2-1; 10 nucleotides match TRBD1. The CDR3 spans 18 residues. Unmatched junction bases numbered 11, after V lost 5 bases and J lost 1 base. Germline V CDR1 and CDR2: SNHLY, FYNNEI. The CDR3 reads CASSITETGGASYNEQFF. The CDR3 coding sequence is TGTGCCAGCAGTATCACAGAGACAGGGGGCGCTTCCTACAATGAGCAGTTCTTC.